A single sample gave rise to the 8 T cell receptor beta chains below, sequenced in a study of blood T cell repertoires in COVID-19. Libraries were prepared by immunoSEQ multiplex PCR; TCRdb keeps only in-frame clonotypes and omits some of them. This sample has 300,000 to 350,000 clones, with more than 80% found just once. The sequenced material came from peripheral blood. These TCRs come from a young woman with COVID-19, enrolled during active disease.

The chain uses TRBV6-2 or TRBV6-3 and TRBJ2-1; 9 nucleotides match TRBD2. The CDR3 sequence is 15 residues long. Trimming took 0 bases from V and 7 from J; bases not matched to a gene: 4. Germline lookup yields CDR1 MNHEY and CDR2 SVGEGT. CDR3 residues: CASSYSREGDNEQFF. The CDR3 nucleotides are TGTGCCAGCAGTTACTCGCGGGAGGGGGATAATGAGCAGTTCTTC.

The chain is built from TRBV28 and TRBJ1-5; 8 bases match TRBD1. Germline V gene lookup returns CDR1 MDHEN and CDR2 SYDVKM. The CDR3 totals 18 residues. J lost 1 base, V lost 4 bases, and 12 bases had no gene match. The CDR3 is CASSSRTGFGLSNQPQHF. CDR3 in DNA: TGTGCCAGCAGTTCCCGGACAGGGTTTGGGTTGAGCAATCAGCCCCAGCATTTT.

The chain couples TRBV28 to TRBJ2-7, with TRBD1 matching over 7 bases. Looked up from germline, CDR1 is MDHEN and CDR2 is SYDVKM. The CDR3 sequence is 14 residues long. The V segment lost 5 bases and the J segment 2 bases; nucleotides outside the gene matches: 6. The CDR3 DNA sequence: TGTGCCAGCAGTCGACAGGGAGCACCCTACGAGCAGTACTTC. The encoded protein is CASSRQGAPYEQYF.

The V gene is TRBV28, the J gene TRBJ1-4, with 8 bases aligning to TRBD1. CDR1 and CDR2 from the germline V gene are MDHEN and SYDVKM. V trimming: 2 bases; J trimming: 6 bases; junction bases outside the gene matches: 5. CDR3 length: 15 residues. The CDR3 protein is CASSLRQGQDEKLFF. The CDR3 region has the DNA TGTGCCAGCAGTTTAAGACAGGGGCAGGATGAAAAACTGTTTTTT.

The chain uses TRBV9 and TRBJ2-7; the D gene is possibly TRBD1 (5 bases). CDR1 is SGDLS and CDR2 is YYNGEE in the germline V gene. V lost 3 bases and J 3 bases, leaving 13 bases between the germline ends. The CDR3 has 14 amino acids. The chain's CDR3 is CASSEGDWGYEQYF. CDR3 sequence (DNA): TGTGCCAGCAGCGAAGGGGATTGGGGCTACGAGCAGTACTTC.

The chain has TRBV28 and TRBJ2-5; no reliable D call. Germline loops: CDR1 MDHEN, CDR2 SYDVKM. V was trimmed by 4 bases and J by 5 bases, leaving 8 bases between them. CDR3 size: 12 residues. The CDR3 region is CASSSSEETQYF. The CDR3 region has the DNA TGTGCCAGCAGTTCATCGGAGGAGACCCAGTACTTC.

This clone showed up just once. The V gene is TRBV14, the J gene TRBJ2-2; D call uncertain. The CDR3 is made up of 13 amino acids. Germline V CDR1 and CDR2: SGHDN, FVKESK. Trimming took off 2 bases at V and 8 bases at J, with 9 bases between the two ends. The CDR3 bases are TGTGCCAGCAGCCAAACAACCTCAGGGGAGCTGTTTTTT. Its translation: CASSQTTSGELFF. The full variable domain, in which reference TRBV14 and TRBJ2-2 provide the parts outside the CDR3, is EAGVTQFPSHSVIEKGQTVTLRCDPISGHDNLYWYRRVMGKEIKFLLHFVKESKQDESGMPNNRFLAERTGGTYSTLKVQPAELEDSGVYFCASSQTTSGELFFGEGSRLTVL.

This chain uses TRBV30 with TRBJ2-2; 10 bases map to TRBD2. With 0 bases clipped from V and 2 bases from J, the junction kept 6 bases outside the gene matches. The length of the CDR3 is 17 residues. Germline assignment: CDR1 GTSNPN and CDR2 SVGIG (reference sequence). The DNA of the CDR3 is TGTGCCTGGAGTGTACGATGGACTAGCGGTAACACCGGGGAGCTGTTTTTT. This translates into CAWSVRWTSGNTGELFF. Full variable domain (outside the CDR3, taken from reference TRBV30 and TRBJ2-2): SQTIHQWPATLVQPVGSPLSLECTVEGTSNPNLYWYRQAAGRGLQLLFYSVGIGQISSEVPQNLSASRPQDRQFILSSKKLLLSDSGFYLCAWSVRWTSGNTGELFFGEGSRLTVL.